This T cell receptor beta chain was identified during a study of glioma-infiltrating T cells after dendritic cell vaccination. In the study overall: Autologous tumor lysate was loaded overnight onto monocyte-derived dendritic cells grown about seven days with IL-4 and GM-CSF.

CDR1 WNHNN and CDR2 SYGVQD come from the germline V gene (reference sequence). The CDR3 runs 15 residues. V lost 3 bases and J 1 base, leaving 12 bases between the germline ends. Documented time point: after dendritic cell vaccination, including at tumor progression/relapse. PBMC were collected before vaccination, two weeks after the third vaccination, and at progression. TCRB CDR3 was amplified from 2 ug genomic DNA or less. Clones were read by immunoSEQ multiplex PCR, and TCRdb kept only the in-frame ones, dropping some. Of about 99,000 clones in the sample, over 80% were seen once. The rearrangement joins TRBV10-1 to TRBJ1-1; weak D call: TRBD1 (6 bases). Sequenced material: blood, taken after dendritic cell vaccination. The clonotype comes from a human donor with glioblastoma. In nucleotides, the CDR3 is TGCGCCAGCAGTGAAGAGGGACACCCGAACACTGAAGCTTTCTTT. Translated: CASSEEGHPNTEAFF.